The rows below give T cell receptor beta chains drawn from one sample of a study of T cell changes during pregnancy in multiple sclerosis. Produced via immunoSEQ multiplex PCR; TCRdb's table is partial and in-frame only. Among 45,000 to 60,000 clones listed, 90% were seen once. The source material was CD8+ T cells from peripheral blood mononuclear cells, sampled before pregnancy. The receptors come from a female donor with multiple sclerosis, enrolled in a pregnancy study. Both conserved end residues are part of each CDR3. The D gene is left open where the match is weak. The size of a clone is reported for some rows only, either as once, few or many, or as a class for expanded clones.

v_gene,d_gene,j_gene,abundance,CDR3aa,CDR3nt
TRBV9,TRBD2,TRBJ2-2,-,CASSDRTSHTGELFF,TGTGCCAGCAGCGACAGGACTAGCCACACCGGGGAGCTGTTTTTT
TRBV9,TRBD2,TRBJ2-5,-,CASSVASGGKETQYF,TGTGCCAGCAGCGTAGCCAGCGGGGGTAAGGAGACCCAGTACTTC
TRBV4-3,-,TRBJ2-3,-,CASSQDGGPADTQYF,TGCGCCAGCAGCCAAGATGGAGGGCCGGCAGATACGCAGTATTTT
TRBV27,-,TRBJ2-1,-,CASSWGPDEQFF,TGTGCCAGCAGTTGGGGGCCCGATGAGCAGTTCTTC
TRBV7-9,-,TRBJ2-7,-,CASSKTGDSSIYEQYF,TGTGCCAGCAGCAAAACAGGGGACTCATCAATATACGAGCAGTACTTC
TRBV6-1,TRBD2,TRBJ2-5,-,CASSETSGGQETQYF,TGTGCCAGCAGTGAGACTAGCGGGGGCCAAGAGACCCAGTACTTC
TRBV6-5,TRBD1,TRBJ2-1,-,CASSTRTGPNNEQFF,TGTGCCAGCAGTACCCGGACAGGGCCCAACAATGAGCAGTTCTTC
TRBV4-2,-,TRBJ2-2,-,CASSQGGTPPTGELFF,TGTGCCAGCAGCCAAGGGGGGACTCCACCCACCGGGGAGCTGTTTTTT
TRBV7-9,-,TRBJ1-4,-,CASSWEPATNEKLFF,TGTGCCAGCAGCTGGGAGCCAGCAACTAATGAAAAACTGTTTTTT
TRBV6-1,-,TRBJ2-1,-,CASSARFYNEQFF,TGTGCCAGCAGTGCTCGTTTCTACAATGAGCAGTTCTTC
TRBV6-1,-,TRBJ1-2,-,CASSDYDKVYGYTF,TGTGCCAGCAGTGACTACGACAAGGTCTATGGCTACACCTTC
TRBV6-4,-,TRBJ2-3,once,CASRTRSASTDTQYF,TGTGCCAGCAGGACCAGGTCTGCTAGCACAGATACGCAGTATTTT